These 21 T cell receptor beta chains were sequenced from one sample in a study of T cells in Graves' hyperthyroidism and ophthalmopathy. RNA transcripts provided the source from which TCR beta CDR3 regions were amplified. A set of HTBI primers served as the primers for a first-round RT-PCR of the TCR CDR3. A single record per CDR3 protein comes from TCRdb applying MiXCR to the multiplex PCR reads. Here the sample spans 480,000 or so distinct CDR3 sequences, 35% to 50% being singletons. The sample was peripheral blood or thyroid tissue (not recorded which). These receptor sequences come from an adult woman with Graves' disease, either hyperthyroidism or ophthalmopathy (not recorded which).

The chain's CDR3 is CASSLSGTPYGYTF. Here the CDR3 DNA reads TGTGCCAGCAGTTTATCCGGGACACCCTATGGCTACACCTTC. The chain uses TRBV12-3 or TRBV12-4 and TRBJ1-2; weak D call: TRBD1 (6 bases). V gave up 2 bases and J gave up 4 bases, with 11 bases separating them. This CDR3 has 14 residues.

This sequence joins TRBV10-3 and TRBJ1-1, with D perhaps matching TRBD1 (5 bases). The CDR3 is made up of 14 amino acids. Trimming removed 7 bases at V and 3 bases at J, with 15 bases between. From germline, CDR1 is ENHRY and CDR2 SYGVKD. The CDR3 DNA sequence: TGTGCCATCACCCTGACTGGGGGGGACACTGAAGCTTTCTTT. The encoded protein is CAITLTGGDTEAFF.

This clonotype was picked up a small number of times. The chain has TRBV29-1 and TRBJ2-5; 10 nucleotides align to TRBD1. The CDR3 length is 14 residues. The V gene end was trimmed by 7 bases and the J gene end by 7 bases; junction bases not matched to a gene: 12. The germline V gene encodes CDR1 SQVTM and CDR2 ANQGSEA. The CDR3 loop is CSADATGGYGTQYF. The CDR3 region has the DNA TGCAGCGCTGATGCGACAGGGGGCTACGGGACCCAGTACTTC. Using reference TRBV29-1 and TRBJ2-5 for the parts outside the CDR3, the full variable domain is SAVISQKPSRDICQRGTSLTIQCQVDSQVTMMFWYRQQPGQSLTLIATANQGSEATYESGFVIDKFPISRPNLTFSTLTVSNMSPEDSSIYLCSADATGGYGTQYFGPGTRLLVL.

This clonotype was seen many times. V gene TRBV4-2 combines with J gene TRBJ1-1; weak D call: TRBD1 (5 bases). V was trimmed by 4 bases and J by 7 bases, leaving 22 bases between them. CDR1 and CDR2 (germline): LGHNA, YNFKEQ. This CDR3 contains 16 residues. The CDR3 DNA sequence: TGTGCCAGCAGCCGACTAAGTGGGACCCCTAGCGATGAAGCTTTCTTT. Translated, it gives CASSRLSGTPSDEAFF.

This clonotype came up many times. The chain joins TRBV7-8 to TRBJ1-1, with D unresolved. CDR1 and CDR2 (germline): SGHVS, FQNEAQ. Trimming took 0 bases from V and 6 from J, leaving 11 bases between them. The CDR3 is 14 residues long. The CDR3 bases are TGTGCCAGCAGCTTAGCGCTCGGGTTTGCTGAAGCTTTCTTT. Its protein product is CASSLALGFAEAFF. Based on the CDR3 plus reference TRBV7-8 and TRBJ1-1, the full variable domain is GAGVSQSPRYKVAKRGQDVALRCDPISGHVSLFWYQQALGQGPEFLTYFQNEAQLDKSGLPSDRFFAERPEGSVSTLKIQRTQQEDSAVYLCASSLALGFAEAFFGQGTRLTVV.

This clonotype appeared a few times. This chain connects TRBV30 to TRBJ1-1; 8 positions agree with TRBD1. Looked up from germline, CDR1 is GTSNPN and CDR2 is SVGIG (reference sequence). The length of the CDR3 is 15 residues. The V gene end was trimmed by 6 bases and the J gene end by 0 bases; junction bases not matched to a gene: 9. The CDR3 here is CACQRQGPMNTEAFF. CDR3 bases: TGTGCCTGCCAGAGACAGGGGCCAATGAACACTGAAGCTTTCTTT. The complete variable domain, with remaining parts taken from reference TRBV30 and TRBJ1-1, reads SQTIHQWPATLVQPVGSPLSLECTVEGTSNPNLYWYRQAAGRGLQLLFYSVGIGQISSEVPQNLSASRPQDRQFILSSKKLLLSDSGFYLCACQRQGPMNTEAFFGQGTRLTVV.

This clonotype was picked up many times. V is TRBV5-1 and J is TRBJ1-2; D gene uncertain. Trimming took off 3 bases at V and 4 bases at J, with 10 bases between the two ends. Germline CDR1 SGHRS, CDR2 YFSETQ. The CDR3 extends over 13 amino acids. As DNA, the CDR3 is TGCGCCAGCAGCTCACCCGACACCTATGGCTACACCTTC. It translates to CASSSPDTYGYTF.

This rearrangement joins TRBV7-9 to TRBJ1-3; D gene ambiguous. The CDR3 sequence is 14 residues long. CDR1 is SEHNR, CDR2 FQNEAQ, per germline (reference sequence). The V gene lost 5 bases and the J gene lost 1 base, with 9 bases spanning the gap. The CDR3 here is CASSLAESGNTIYF. The DNA for the CDR3 is TGTGCCAGCAGCCTGGCAGAATCTGGAAACACCATATATTTT.

This rearrangement joins TRBV29-1 to TRBJ2-5; unclear D gene. V lost 8 bases and J lost 4, with 23 bases in between. This CDR3 comprises 15 residues. The germline V gene encodes CDR1 SQVTM and CDR2 ANQGSEA. CDR3 sequence: CSSLLSTRTGETQYF. CDR3 nucleotide sequence: TGCAGCAGTTTACTGTCTACCAGGACCGGAGAGACCCAGTACTTC. The full variable domain, with the rest looked up from reference TRBV29-1 and TRBJ2-5, is SAVISQKPSRDICQRGTSLTIQCQVDSQVTMMFWYRQQPGQSLTLIATANQGSEATYESGFVIDKFPISRPNLTFSTLTVSNMSPEDSSIYLCSSLLSTRTGETQYFGPGTRLLVL.

This clonotype came up once. The conserved phenylalanine or tryptophan is not found at the CDR3 terminus, so this likely reflects a read error. Because the CDR3's place on the DNA is in doubt, the DNA is left out and the CDR3 is given as listed by TCRdb. The V gene is TRBV20-1, the J gene TRBJ1-4; TRBD1 reflects the table's D call only, with no check against the DNA. The CDR3 extends over 11 residues, inclusive of both ends. CDR1 and CDR2 (germline): DFQATT, SNEGSKA (reference sequence). CDR3: CSAITPGQGSY.

This clonotype occurred many times. The gene calls are TRBV15 and TRBJ2-7, with a weak D call TRBD2 (6 bases). The length of the CDR3 is 15 residues. Germline CDR1 is LNHNV and CDR2 is YYDKDF (reference sequence). V was cut by 0 bases and J by 4 bases, with 13 bases left in between. The CDR3, as DNA: TGTGCCACCAGCAGAGATAGGTTCCGGGGGTACGAGCAGTACTTC. The encoded protein is CATSRDRFRGYEQYF.

This chain connects TRBV20-1 to TRBJ2-7; TRBD2 is a possible D gene (5 bases). This CDR3 is 13 amino acids long. Per germline, CDR1 DFQATT and CDR2 SNEGSKA (reference sequence). The V and J ends lost 1 base and 3 bases respectively, with 10 bases between them. DNA for the CDR3: TGCAGTGCTAGAGGGCTAGCAGACTACGAGCAGTACTTC. Amino acid sequence: CSARGLADYEQYF.

This clonotype was seen repeatedly, ten times or more. The V gene is TRBV20-1, the J gene TRBJ1-2, with D possibly matching TRBD1 (6 bases). Germline V CDR1 and CDR2: DFQATT, SNEGSKA (reference sequence). The germline V and J ends were trimmed by 6 bases and 4 bases, with 12 bases remaining between them. CDR3 size: 12 residues. CDR3: CSARQETYGYTF. The CDR3 region has the DNA TGCAGTGCCCGACAGGAGACCTATGGCTACACCTTC.

The rearrangement joins TRBV29-1 to TRBJ2-5, with 12 bases fitting TRBD1. This CDR3 comprises 15 residues. Germline V CDR1 and CDR2: SQVTM, ANQGSEA. With 1 base clipped from V and 5 bases from J, the junction kept 5 bases outside the gene matches. The CDR3 is CSVEAGTGGGETQYF. The CDR3 DNA is TGCAGCGTTGAAGCGGGGACAGGGGGCGGGGAGACCCAGTACTTC. The full variable domain, with the rest looked up from reference TRBV29-1 and TRBJ2-5, is SAVISQKPSRDICQRGTSLTIQCQVDSQVTMMFWYRQQPGQSLTLIATANQGSEATYESGFVIDKFPISRPNLTFSTLTVSNMSPEDSSIYLCSVEAGTGGGETQYFGPGTRLLVL.

This clonotype was seen a few times. The chain carries TRBV20-1 and TRBJ2-5; no reliable D call. In germline, CDR1 is DFQATT, CDR2 SNEGSKA (reference sequence). This CDR3 spans 10 amino acids. Trimming shortened V by 5 bases and J by 5 bases, and 6 bases separated the two germline ends. The CDR3 bases are TGCAGTGCTCTTGGGGAGACCCAGTACTTC. Translating gives CSALGETQYF.

This clonotype was detected ten times or more. The chain uses TRBV20-1 and TRBJ1-2; D is ambiguous. Between the trimmed V and J ends, which lost 7 bases and 2 bases, there was a span of 5 bases. Germline V gene sequence: CDR1 DFQATT, CDR2 SNEGSKA (reference sequence). The CDR3 length is 10 residues. Here the CDR3 reads CSVKNYGYTF. The CDR3 DNA follows: TGCAGTGTCAAGAACTATGGCTACACCTTC.

The table lists this clonotype with a few counts. The gene calls are TRBV19 and TRBJ2-5, with TRBD2 matching over 8 bases. The CDR3 is made up of 15 amino acids. V dropped 3 bases and J dropped 0; count of bases not matched to a gene: 3. Germline CDR1 is LNHDA and CDR2 is SQIVND (reference sequence). CDR3 sequence: CASSIFSGNQETQYF. Here the CDR3 DNA reads TGTGCCAGTAGTATCTTTAGCGGGAACCAAGAGACCCAGTACTTC.

This rearrangement joins TRBV6-6 to TRBJ1-3, with unresolved D. Per germline, CDR1 MNHNY and CDR2 SVGAGI (reference sequence). This CDR3 region has 17 residues. The ends were cut back, 0 bases at V and 9 bases at J, with 21 bases in the middle. CDR3 in DNA: TGTGCCAGCAGTTACTCTGATGCGGCAGGCCTGGGAGGCACCATATATTTT. Amino acids: CASSYSDAAGLGGTIYF.

The rearrangement uses TRBV20-1 and TRBJ2-7; TRBD2 aligns across 13 bases. Germline V lookup: CDR1 DFQATT, CDR2 SNEGSKA (reference sequence). The CDR3 length is 16 residues. V shed 5 bases and J 7 bases; nucleotides not matched to a gene: 14. CDR3 in amino acids: CSASERTSGGLNEQYF. The CDR3 region has the DNA TGCAGTGCTTCCGAGAGGACTAGCGGGGGACTTAATGAGCAGTACTTC.

DNA for the CDR3: TGTGCCAGCAGCTTAACGGGGCTCCCCTATTCTGGCTACACCTTC. This sequence encodes CASSLTGLPYSGYTF. The V call is TRBV7-3, the J call TRBJ1-2, with a possible D match to TRBD1 (5 bases). Germline V gene data show CDR1 as SGHTA and CDR2 as FQGTGA. Trimming left V 0 bases short and J 7 bases short, with 15 bases between. The CDR3 runs 15 residues.

The chain is built from TRBV7-2 and TRBJ2-1; D is uncertain. Germline assignment: CDR1 SGHTA and CDR2 FQGNSA. This CDR3 is built from 14 residues. The V end lost 5 bases, the J end lost 0 bases, and 8 bases lay between the germline ends. CDR3 sequence (DNA): TGTGCCAGCAGCCAACAAAGCTCCTACAATGAGCAGTTCTTC. Translating it yields CASSQQSSYNEQFF.